This TCR beta chain was identified during a study of OX40 agonist ivuxolimab in advanced cancers. This table comes from immunoSEQ multiplex PCR, and its TCRdb copy is limited to in-frame clones, with some not included. The table has 65,000 to 100,000 clones, 80% to 95% seen once; the top ten hold around 0.34%. CDR1 is ENHRY, CDR2 SYGVKD, per germline. The V end lost 9 bases, the J end lost 2 bases, and 13 bases lay between the germline ends. The length of the CDR3 is 13 residues. The chain employs TRBV10-3 and TRBJ1-2; TRBD1 might be the D (5 bases). The specimen comprised CD4+ or CD8+ T cells sorted from blood, sampled in a trial of the OX40 agonist ivuxolimab. The origin of this receptor is an adult with an advanced solid tumor such as melanoma, head and neck, liver or kidney cancer. CDR3 sequence: CAIHGDGNYGYTF. The CDR3 DNA is TGTGCCATTCACGGGGACGGGAACTATGGCTACACCTTC.